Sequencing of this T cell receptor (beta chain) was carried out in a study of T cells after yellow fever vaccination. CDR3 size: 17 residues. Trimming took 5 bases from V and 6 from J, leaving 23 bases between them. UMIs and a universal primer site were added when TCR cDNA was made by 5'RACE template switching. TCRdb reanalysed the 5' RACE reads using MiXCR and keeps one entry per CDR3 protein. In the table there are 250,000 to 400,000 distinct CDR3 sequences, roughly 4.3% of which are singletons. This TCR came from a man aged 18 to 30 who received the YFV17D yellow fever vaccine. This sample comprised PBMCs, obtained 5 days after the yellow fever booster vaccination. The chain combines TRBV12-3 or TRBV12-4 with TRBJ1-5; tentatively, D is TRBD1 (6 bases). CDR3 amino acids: CASSPGGGHKGGQPQHF. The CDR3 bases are TGTGCCAGCAGTCCCGGAGGGGGACACAAGGGAGGTCAGCCCCAGCATTTT.